This T cell receptor beta chain stems from a study of T cells after yellow fever vaccination. Findings of the study overall: By day 5 rather than day 15, the secondary response had peaked, though it was weaker. Overall, a small share of clonotypes was seen in both CD4 and CD8 compartments. Reappearance after the booster was seen for most primary-vaccination clones, at 96% CD4 and 80% to 90% CD8.

The CDR3 sequence is 13 residues long. The ends lost 5 bases at V and 7 bases at J; junction bases unmatched: 4. Per the germline V gene, CDR1 is LNHNV and CDR2 is YYDKDF (reference sequence). Synthesis of TCR cDNA relied on 5'RACE template switching, which attached a universal primer site and UMIs. Each CDR3 protein is one row after TCRdb ran MiXCR on the 5' RACE reads. This sample yields about 320,000 distinct CDR3 sequences, of which 4% to 5.5% are seen a single time; around 19% belongs to the top ten. This clonotype was observed many times. The target antigen is unknown. This specimen consisted of PBMCs, obtained 15 days after the yellow fever booster vaccination. The sequence was obtained from a man younger than 30 who received the YFV17D yellow fever vaccine. The rearrangement uses TRBV15 and TRBJ1-4; 7 bases line up with TRBD1. The CDR3 is CATSDRVTEKLFF. The CDR3 region has the DNA TGTGCCACCAGCGACAGGGTGACTGAAAAACTGTTTTTT.